This TCR beta chain was captured by sequencing in a study of technical replicates of blood from several donors. V lost 4 bases, J lost 4 bases, and 14 bases lay in between. The CDR3 runs 14 residues. CDR1 SGHRS and CDR2 YFSETQ come from the germline V gene. Assay used: immunoSEQ multiplex PCR; TCRdb lists only in-frame clones, some missing. The sample contains about 58,000 clones, around 92% of which appear only once. This clone was picked up one time. V is TRBV5-1 and J is TRBJ1-2, with D hard to call. The source material was PBMCs. This clonotype originated in a human donor in good health. Some clones in this sample may be carry-over from other donors' samples. The CDR3 loop reads CASSDQAGGYGYTF. In DNA, the CDR3 is TGCGCCAGCAGCGACCAGGCAGGAGGCTATGGCTACACCTTC.